Following are 27 T cell receptor beta chains from one sample sequenced in a study of T cell repertoires in cytomegalovirus infection. TCRdb reprocessed the reads with MiXCR, giving one entry per CDR3 protein. The sample comprises about 310,000 distinct CDR3 sequences, about 25% of which are singletons, and 10% to 15% rests with the top ten. These receptors have no known antigen. Source: cultured PBMCs, taken from culture after CMV antigen stimulation. The origin of the receptors is a human donor in good health (CMV status not recorded). Some clones in this sample may be carry-over from other donors' samples.

This rearrangement joins TRBV20-1 to TRBJ2-3, with 11 bases lining up with TRBD2. J lost 0 bases, V lost 5 bases, and 7 bases had no gene match. This CDR3 is 16 amino acids long. Germline CDR1 DFQATT, CDR2 SNEGSKA (reference sequence). The CDR3 DNA reads TGCAGTGCTCCTTTAGCGGGAGGGCCGAGCACAGATACGCAGTATTTT. Its protein product is CSAPLAGGPSTDTQYF.

The table lists this clonotype with a count of one. CDR3 protein: CASSETWGASYGYTF. The CDR3 DNA sequence: TGTGCCAGCAGTGAAACGTGGGGGGCGAGCTATGGCTACACCTTC. The chain employs TRBV25-1 and TRBJ1-2; D perhaps matches TRBD1 (6 bases). This CDR3 has 15 residues. Germline V gene data show CDR1 as MGHDK and CDR2 as SYGVNS. With 2 bases removed from V and 4 bases from J, the gap between germline ends came to 14 bases.

This clonotype was counted between two and nine times. This chain uses TRBV7-9 with TRBJ2-3, with 8 bases fitting TRBD2. The V segment lost 3 bases and the J segment 2 bases; nucleotides outside the gene matches: 4. The CDR3 is 15 residues long. In germline, CDR1 is SEHNR, CDR2 FQNEAQ (reference sequence). The CDR3 DNA is TGTGCCAGCAGCTTCGGTAGCGGGATCACAGATACGCAGTATTTT. It translates to CASSFGSGITDTQYF.

There are many counts of this clonotype. The chain recombines TRBV7-3 with TRBJ2-1; TRBD2 might be the D (5 bases). V was pared by 4 bases and J by 9 bases, with 16 bases between. The germline CDR1 and CDR2 sequences are SGHTA and FQGTGA. The CDR3 has 14 residues. The CDR3, as DNA: TGTGCCAGCAGCTCGGCCGGGGATTGGGCTGAGCAGTTCTTC. It translates to CASSSAGDWAEQFF. The variable domain in full, completed from reference TRBV7-3 and TRBJ2-1, reads GAGVSQTPSNKVTEKGKYVELRCDPISGHTALYWYRQSLGQGPEFLIYFQGTGAADDSGLPNDRFFAVRPEGSVSTLKIQRTERGDSAVYLCASSSAGDWAEQFFGPGTRLTVL.

This clonotype has a handful of counts. The rearrangement uses TRBV7-2 and TRBJ1-2; D not resolved. V shed 5 bases and J shed 4 bases, with 14 bases lying between them. CDR3 size: 14 residues. The germline V gene has CDR1 SGHTA and CDR2 FQGNSA. Here the CDR3 reads CASSPDGGSYGYTF. CDR3 bases: TGTGCCAGCAGCCCGGACGGAGGGTCCTATGGCTACACCTTC. Full variable domain (remainder filled in from reference TRBV7-2 and TRBJ1-2): GAGVSQSPSNKVTEKGKDVELRCDPISGHTALYWYRQSLGQGLEFLIYFQGNSAPDKSGLPSDRFSAERTGGSVSTLTIQRTQQEDSAVYLCASSPDGGSYGYTFGSGTRLTVV.

This clonotype has more than one count but fewer than ten. This chain links TRBV7-8 with TRBJ2-7; D not resolved. Germline values: CDR1 SGHVS, CDR2 FQNEAQ. Deletions cut 5 bases from V and 5 bases from J, with 10 bases between. The CDR3 extends over 12 amino acids. CDR3 in amino acids: CASSPWIDEQYF. CDR3 in DNA: TGTGCCAGCAGCCCCTGGATAGACGAGCAGTACTTC.

The gene calls are TRBV28 and TRBJ2-7, with D hard to call. The V and J ends lost 3 bases and 2 bases respectively, with 8 bases between them. The germline gives CDR1 MDHEN, CDR2 SYDVKM. The CDR3 covers 13 residues. This CDR3 reads CASSLSTPYEQYF. The DNA for the CDR3 is TGTGCCAGCAGTTTGAGCACTCCCTACGAGCAGTACTTC.

This clonotype was observed many times. CDR3 sequence reads: CASSLNPGQGGTDTQYF. The CDR3 nucleotides read TGTGCCAGCAGCTTGAACCCGGGACAGGGAGGCACAGATACGCAGTATTTT. This chain connects TRBV7-8 to TRBJ2-3; 9 bases align to TRBD1. The CDR3 is 17 residues long. In germline, CDR1 is SGHVS, CDR2 FQNEAQ. V shed 3 bases, J shed 1 base, and the junction held 8 bases outside the gene matches.

This clonotype was observed a handful of times. J is TRBJ2-7 and V is TRBV28; D is perhaps TRBD1 or TRBD2 (5 bases each). The V gene's germline CDR1 is MDHEN and CDR2 SYDVKM. This CDR3 region has 15 residues. Between the trimmed V and J ends, which lost 7 bases and 2 bases, there was a span of 18 bases. CDR3 DNA sequence: TGTGCCAGCACCAAGAATTCAGGGAGCACCTACGAGCAGTACTTC. Amino acid sequence: CASTKNSGSTYEQYF.

The rearrangement uses TRBV4-1 and TRBJ2-1; D is possibly TRBD2 (6 bases). The CDR3 spans 16 residues. The germline V gene encodes CDR1 MGHRA and CDR2 YSYEKL. V lost 0 bases and J lost 9, with 18 bases in between. CDR3 DNA sequence: TGCGCCAGCAGCCAAGAGAGACTAGTAATCGGGGTTGAGCAGTTCTTC. Translation: CASSQERLVIGVEQFF.

This chain links TRBV29-1 with TRBJ2-3; a possible D gene is TRBD1 (5 bases). This CDR3 is 13 amino acids long. Germline lookup yields CDR1 SQVTM and CDR2 ANQGSEA. Trimming pared 2 bases from V and 5 bases from J, leaving 11 bases between. This chain's CDR3 is CSVEKQVQDTQYF. The CDR3 DNA reads TGCAGCGTTGAAAAACAGGTCCAAGATACGCAGTATTTT.

The V call is TRBV18, the J call TRBJ2-3; D is unresolved. The V end lost 8 bases, the J end lost 0 bases, and 6 bases lay between the germline ends. The germline gives CDR1 KGHSH, CDR2 LQKENI. The CDR3 length is 12 residues. As DNA, the CDR3 is TGTGCCAGCCAGACTAGCACAGATACGCAGTATTTT. Amino acid sequence: CASQTSTDTQYF.

The CDR3 is CASSSGRVNTEAFF. The CDR3 nucleotides are TGTGCCAGCAGCTCCGGGCGGGTGAACACTGAAGCTTTCTTT. The chain couples TRBV7-2 to TRBJ1-1, with unresolved D. The length of the CDR3 is 14 residues. Germline V gene lookup returns CDR1 SGHTA and CDR2 FQGNSA. The V end was cut by 4 bases, the J end by 0 bases, with 9 bases between.

V is TRBV19 and J is TRBJ2-3; the match to TRBD2 covers 12 bases. This CDR3 comprises 15 residues. Germline values: CDR1 LNHDA, CDR2 SQIVND (reference sequence). V lost 8 bases, J lost 6 bases, and 9 bases stayed unmatched. CDR3 loop: CASESLAGGSDTQYF. The CDR3 region has the DNA TGTGCCAGTGAGTCTCTAGCGGGAGGGAGCGATACGCAGTATTTT.

The chain joins TRBV6-2 or TRBV6-3 to TRBJ2-7; D gene uncertain. The CDR3 loop spans 12 amino acids. The ends were cut back, 2 bases at V and 3 bases at J, with 5 bases in the middle. Per germline, CDR1 MNHEY and CDR2 SVGEGT. For the CDR3, the DNA is TGTGCCAGCAGTTACACGGACTACGAGCAGTACGTC. Translated: CASSYTDYEQYV.

This chain connects TRBV30 to TRBJ1-4; D unresolved. This CDR3 comprises 14 residues. Germline V gene lookup returns CDR1 GTSNPN and CDR2 SVGIG (reference sequence). V dropped 0 bases and J dropped 0 bases, with 5 bases sitting between them. The CDR3 loop is CAWSVRATNEKLFF. The CDR3 DNA follows: TGTGCCTGGAGTGTACGAGCAACTAATGAAAAACTGTTTTTT.

The sample holds a few counts of this clonotype. The CDR3 DNA reads TGTGCCAGCAGCTACGACCCGCGGGGCCAAGAGACCCAGTACTTC. This sequence encodes CASSYDPRGQETQYF. The chain uses TRBV27 and TRBJ2-5, with D maybe TRBD2 (6 bases). V lost 6 bases and J 1 base, leaving 15 bases between the germline ends. The CDR3 has 15 residues. Germline V gene sequence: CDR1 MNHEY, CDR2 SMNVEV (reference sequence).

The J gene is TRBJ2-7, the V gene TRBV29-1; D not resolved. The CDR3 has 12 amino acids. The germline V gene encodes CDR1 SQVTM and CDR2 ANQGSEA. Trimming left V 4 bases short and J 4 bases short, with 11 bases between. CDR3 amino acids: CSVGRTEYEQYF. CDR3 DNA sequence: TGCAGCGTTGGAAGGACGGAGTACGAGCAGTACTTC.

This chain links TRBV11-2 with TRBJ2-3, with D perhaps matching TRBD1 or TRBD2 (6 bases each). The CDR3 contains 15 residues. V was pared by 3 bases and J by 7 bases, with 17 bases between. Germline assignment: CDR1 SGHAT and CDR2 FQNNGV. The CDR3 spells CASSFTSEGGYTQYF. As DNA, the CDR3 is TGTGCCAGCAGCTTCACGTCGGAGGGGGGTTATACGCAGTATTTT.

This clonotype occurred many times. The chain joins TRBV7-2 to TRBJ1-1; D perhaps matches TRBD1 (6 bases). V was clipped by 2 bases and J by 5 bases, with 15 bases between them. The CDR3 consists of 15 residues. From germline, CDR1 is SGHTA and CDR2 FQGNSA. CDR3 loop: CASSLRFRGGTEAFF. The CDR3 nucleotides read TGTGCCAGCAGCTTACGGTTCAGGGGTGGTACTGAAGCTTTCTTT.

CDR3 residues: CASSVAVGRGVGSYNEQFF. In nucleotides, the CDR3 is TGTGCCAGCAGCGTAGCCGTTGGTAGGGGAGTTGGGTCCTACAATGAGCAGTTCTTC. This sequence joins TRBV9 and TRBJ2-1, with D perhaps assigned TRBD1 or TRBD2 (5 bases each). The CDR3 covers 19 residues. Trimming left V 0 bases short and J 1 base short, with 20 bases between. Per germline, CDR1 SGDLS and CDR2 YYNGEE.

The sample holds a few counts of this clonotype. V gene TRBV5-1 combines with J gene TRBJ2-7; D perhaps matches TRBD2 (6 bases). This CDR3 comprises 17 residues. The V gene's germline CDR1 is SGHRS and CDR2 YFSETQ. The germline V and J ends were trimmed by 4 bases and 0 bases, with 20 bases remaining between them. Here the CDR3 DNA reads TGCGCCAGCAGCCCTGGCGGGCACGCGGGAAGCTCCTACGAGCAGTACGTC. As protein: CASSPGGHAGSSYEQYV.

This clonotype was counted a few times. This rearrangement joins TRBV20-1 to TRBJ2-7; possible D gene TRBD1, 5 bases. The CDR3 spans 12 residues. The germline V and J ends were trimmed by 6 bases and 2 bases, with 11 bases remaining between them. Germline V gene data show CDR1 as DFQATT and CDR2 as SNEGSKA (reference sequence). The CDR3 region has the DNA TGCAGTGCCCCCGCAGGGACCTACGAGCAGTACTTC. It codes for CSAPAGTYEQYF.

The table lists this clonotype with a few counts. This chain joins TRBV19 and TRBJ2-1; TRBD1 agrees at 9 bases. The CDR3 loop spans 15 amino acids. V was pared by 7 bases and J by 4 bases, with 8 bases of the junction left unmatched. Germline CDR1 and CDR2: LNHDA and SQIVND (reference sequence). CDR3 residues: CASTDGQGNYNEQFF. Here the CDR3 DNA reads TGTGCCAGTACCGACGGACAGGGGAATTACAATGAGCAGTTCTTC.

The J gene is TRBJ1-4, the V gene TRBV19, with D maybe TRBD1 (5 bases). This CDR3 has 15 amino acids. V lost 6 bases to trimming and J lost 8 bases, with 19 bases between them. Germline CDR1 LNHDA, CDR2 SQIVND (reference sequence). The CDR3 DNA reads TGTGCCAGTAGGGCTTTGCCGGGGGTTAGAGAAAAACTGTTTTTT. Encoded protein: CASRALPGVREKLFF. The whole variable domain, filled in from reference TRBV19 and TRBJ1-4, reads DGGITQSPKYLFRKEGQNVTLSCEQNLNHDAMYWYRQDPGQGLRLIYYSQIVNDFQKGDIAEGYSVSREKKESFPLTVTSAQKNPTAFYLCASRALPGVREKLFFGSGTQLSVL.

This clonotype was seen a few times. This rearrangement joins TRBV7-9 to TRBJ2-7, with TRBD1 matching over 9 bases. Germline trimming cut 5 bases from V and 2 bases from J; bases unmatched to any gene: 7. The CDR3 length is 15 residues. The germline V gene encodes CDR1 SEHNR and CDR2 FQNEAQ (reference sequence). The CDR3 loop is CASSLDRGDTYEQYV. The CDR3 nucleotides are TGTGCCAGCAGCCTGGACAGGGGAGACACCTACGAGCAGTACGTC.

The V gene is TRBV5-1, the J gene TRBJ1-1, with a weak D call TRBD1 (6 bases). CDR3 length equals 15 residues. From germline, CDR1 is SGHRS and CDR2 YFSETQ. The V gene lost 2 bases and the J gene lost 0 bases, with 11 bases spanning the gap. Here the CDR3 DNA reads TGCGCCAGCAGCTTCTTCGGACAGATGAACACTGAAGCTTTCTTT. Translation gives CASSFFGQMNTEAFF.